Shown below are 21 T cell receptor beta chains from a single sample sequenced in a study of T-cell memory formation after mild COVID-19. One entry per CDR3 protein, called by TCRdb with MiXCR from the 5' RACE reads. This table holds around 340,000 distinct CDR3 sequences, around a fifth found once. Material for sequencing was PBMCs or a T cell subset sorted from them (not recorded which). These receptors were taken from an adult woman who had mild COVID-19 (a few samples of this study predate the infection). Cell type and time point are not known.

The chain links TRBV7-9 to TRBJ2-7; D remains unclear. Trimming shortened V by 5 bases and J by 5 bases, and 19 bases separated the two germline ends. The CDR3 has 15 residues. Germline V gives CDR1 SEHNR, CDR2 FQNEAQ (reference sequence). The CDR3 region has the DNA TGTGCCAGCAGCCTCCCCCCGCAGGTTGTAGACGAGCAGTACTTC. It specifies CASSLPPQVVDEQYF. Full variable domain (rest looked up from reference TRBV7-9 and TRBJ2-7): DTGVSQNPRHKITKRGQNVTFRCDPISEHNRLYWYRQTLGQGPEFLTYFQNEAQLEKSRLLSDRFSAERPKGSFSTLEIQRTEQGDSAMYLCASSLPPQVVDEQYFGPGTRLTVT.

J is TRBJ2-2 and V is TRBV5-1; D is ambiguous. Per germline, CDR1 SGHRS and CDR2 YFSETQ. Trimming left V 0 bases short and J 1 base short, with 7 bases between. The CDR3 covers 15 residues. The chain's CDR3 is CASSLDRLNTGELFF. DNA for the CDR3: TGCGCCAGCAGCTTGGATAGACTGAACACCGGGGAGCTGTTTTTT.

The rearrangement uses TRBV15 and TRBJ2-7; no clear D gene. Germline V gives CDR1 LNHNV, CDR2 YYDKDF (reference sequence). Between the trimmed V and J ends, which lost 2 bases and 4 bases, there was a span of 12 bases. This CDR3 region has 14 residues. CDR3: CATSRSQERYEQYF. The CDR3 coding sequence is TGTGCCACCAGCAGAAGCCAGGAGAGGTACGAGCAGTACTTC.

V is TRBV2 and J is TRBJ2-3; D tentatively reads TRBD1 or TRBD2 (5 bases each). The V end lost 6 bases, the J end lost 1 base, and 11 bases lay between the germline ends. CDR3 length equals 14 residues. Germline assignment: CDR1 SNHLY and CDR2 FYNNEI. The DNA of the CDR3 is TGTGCCAGCAGCCGGGACCGCCGCACAGATACGCAGTATTTT. It specifies CASSRDRRTDTQYF.

The chain employs TRBV20-1 and TRBJ1-2; D call uncertain. CDR1 is DFQATT and CDR2 is SNEGSKA in the germline V gene (reference sequence). V was cut by 4 bases and J by 0 bases, with 3 bases left in between. This CDR3 contains 11 residues. CDR3 DNA sequence: TGCAGTGCTAAGACTAACTATGGCTACACCTTC. Translating gives CSAKTNYGYTF.

This clonotype came up a few times. J is TRBJ1-3 and V is TRBV20-1; D possibly corresponds to TRBD1 (6 bases). This CDR3 has 16 amino acids. Trimming cost V 3 bases and J 0 bases, with 15 bases left between them. Germline-derived CDR1 and CDR2 are DFQATT and SNEGSKA (reference sequence). The CDR3 sequence: CSARRGATYSGNTIYF. CDR3 bases: TGCAGTGCTAGGAGGGGGGCCACATACTCTGGAAACACCATATATTTT.

This chain uses TRBV4-3 with TRBJ2-7; the D gene could be TRBD1 or TRBD2 (6 bases each). Germline assignment: CDR1 LGHNA and CDR2 YSLEER. Trimming took off 0 bases at V and 2 bases at J, with 11 bases between the two ends. There are 15 residues in the CDR3. CDR3 loop: CASSQEGGLTYEQYF. CDR3 nucleotide sequence: TGCGCCAGCAGCCAAGAAGGGGGGCTGACCTACGAGCAGTACTTC.

The CDR3 nucleotides are TGCAGTGCTAGGATCTCTAGCGGGTACAATGAGCAGTTCTTC. Its protein is CSARISSGYNEQFF. This sequence joins TRBV20-1 and TRBJ2-1, with TRBD2 identical over 8 bases. Germline CDR1 DFQATT, CDR2 SNEGSKA (reference sequence). With 3 bases clipped from V and 4 bases from J, the junction kept 5 bases outside the gene matches. The CDR3 has 14 residues.

The chain joins TRBV6-6 to TRBJ1-2; 8 bases are shared with TRBD1. The trim removed 6 bases at V and 4 bases at J, leaving 10 bases unmatched. In germline, CDR1 is MNHNY, CDR2 SVGAGI (reference sequence). The CDR3 covers 15 residues. The CDR3 loop is CASRAPGGASYGYTF. The DNA for the CDR3 is TGTGCCAGCAGGGCCCCAGGGGGCGCGAGCTATGGCTACACCTTC.

This clonotype was counted only a few times. The V gene is TRBV6-1, the J gene TRBJ2-7, with D tentatively TRBD2 (5 bases). Germline assignment: CDR1 MNHNS and CDR2 SASEGT. Trimming stripped 7 bases from V and 4 bases from J, with 20 bases between. There are 15 residues in the CDR3. The CDR3 DNA follows: TGTGCCAGCAATGACCGGTTCAGCGGCACATACGAGCAGTACTTC. Protein: CASNDRFSGTYEQYF.

CDR3: CASSEQPNTEAFF. The CDR3 nucleotides are TGTGCCAGCAGTGAACAGCCGAACACTGAAGCTTTCTTT. The chain links TRBV2 to TRBJ1-1; D not certain. The CDR3 has 13 residues. Trimming took 2 bases from V and 1 from J, leaving 5 bases between them. CDR1 and CDR2 from the germline V gene are SNHLY and FYNNEI.

This chain uses TRBV6-2 or TRBV6-3 with TRBJ2-1; 11 positions agree with TRBD2. With V trimmed by 1 base and J by 4 bases, 3 bases remained unmatched. The CDR3 contains 16 residues. The germline gives CDR1 MNHEY, CDR2 SVGEGT. The CDR3 loop is CASSYWASGRYNEQFF. CDR3 DNA sequence: TGTGCCAGCAGTTACTGGGCTAGCGGGAGGTACAATGAGCAGTTCTTC.

The genes are TRBV5-1 and TRBJ2-5; TRBD2 matches 7 bases. There are 15 residues in the CDR3. Germline V gene data show CDR1 as SGHRS and CDR2 as YFSETQ. V was pared by 0 bases and J by 2 bases, with 4 bases of the junction left unmatched. Here the CDR3 DNA reads TGCGCCAGCAGCTTGGTTTGGACTAGGCAAGAGACCCAGTACTTC. Residues: CASSLVWTRQETQYF.

This clonotype has ten or more counts. The gene calls are TRBV5-1 and TRBJ1-6; a weak D match, TRBD1 (5 bases). This CDR3 comprises 14 residues. The V end was cut by 0 bases, the J end by 9 bases, with 10 bases between. The germline V gene has CDR1 SGHRS and CDR2 YFSETQ. The CDR3 spells CASSLVGDTSPLHF. The CDR3 DNA reads as TGCGCCAGCAGCTTGGTAGGGGATACTTCACCCCTCCACTTT.

This rearrangement joins TRBV6-2 or TRBV6-3 to TRBJ2-7, with D tentatively TRBD1 or TRBD2 (5 bases each). From germline, CDR1 is MNHEY and CDR2 SVGEGT. The V end lost 7 bases, the J end lost 7 bases, and 14 bases lay between the germline ends. The CDR3 length is 12 residues. CDR3 amino acids: CASTGTRLEQYF. The CDR3 DNA reads as TGTGCCAGCACGGGGACGCGGCTGGAGCAGTACTTC.

The rearrangement uses TRBV4-1 and TRBJ2-7; weak D call: TRBD2 (6 bases). The CDR3 covers 13 residues. Trimming pared 4 bases from V and 3 bases from J, leaving 10 bases between. Germline V gene sequence: CDR1 MGHRA, CDR2 YSYEKL. The CDR3 DNA reads as TGCGCCAGCAGCCCCGGCGGGGACTACGAGCAGTACTTC. It specifies CASSPGGDYEQYF.

The chain is built from TRBV2 and TRBJ2-1, with D tentatively TRBD2 (6 bases). The CDR3 totals 11 residues. The germline V gene encodes CDR1 SNHLY and CDR2 FYNNEI. V lost 11 bases and J 10 bases, leaving 15 bases between the germline ends. The chain's CDR3 is CASRGGREQFF. CDR3 DNA: TGTGCCTCTAGGGGAGGCCGGGAGCAGTTCTTC.

V and J are TRBV11-2 and TRBJ2-7; no firm D call. With 1 base removed from V and 0 bases from J, the gap between germline ends came to 4 bases. Germline assignment: CDR1 SGHAT and CDR2 FQNNGV. The CDR3 covers 13 residues. CDR3 DNA: TGTGCCAGCAGCTTAGTCATCTCCTACGAGCAGTACTTC. Protein sequence: CASSLVISYEQYF.

The chain couples TRBV7-9 to TRBJ2-7, with TRBD2 matching 9 bases. Germline values: CDR1 SEHNR, CDR2 FQNEAQ (reference sequence). V trimming: 1 base; J trimming: 6 bases; junction bases outside the gene matches: 4. The CDR3 is 14 residues long. The CDR3 coding sequence is TGTGCCAGCAGCTTAGGGCCTAGCGGGGCCGAGCAGTACTTC. It translates to CASSLGPSGAEQYF.

The rearrangement joins TRBV11-2 to TRBJ2-7; TRBD2 matches at 7 bases. CDR1 is SGHAT and CDR2 is FQNNGV in the germline V gene. The CDR3 length is 15 residues. V was pared by 5 bases and J by 0 bases, with 7 bases of the junction left unmatched. This chain's CDR3 is CASSRESGGSYEQYF. The CDR3, as DNA: TGTGCCAGCAGCCGAGAGTCGGGAGGCTCCTACGAGCAGTACTTC.

The chain uses TRBV29-1 and TRBJ2-7, with D perhaps being TRBD1 or TRBD2 (5 bases each). Germline assignment: CDR1 SQVTM and CDR2 ANQGSEA. The CDR3 sequence is 11 residues long. The ends were cut back, 7 bases at V and 3 bases at J, with 10 bases in the middle. The CDR3 DNA follows: TGCAGCGGACGGGACGGCTACGAGCAGTACTTC. This sequence encodes CSGRDGYEQYF.